Listed below are T cell receptor beta chains from one sample, sequenced in a study of T cell repertoires in cytomegalovirus infection. TCRdb independently ran MiXCR on the reads; one entry per CDR3 protein. Among over 200,000 distinct CDR3 sequences listed, around 13% were seen once. Sequenced input: PBMCs. All receptors come from a human donor in good health (CMV status not recorded). Some clones in this sample may be carry-over from other donors' samples. CDR3s include the opening cysteine and the closing phenylalanine or tryptophan. A D gene is named only where the DNA matches it firmly. Rows may omit the clone size; those that give it use once, few, many or a size class.

V: TRBV5-4; J: TRBJ2-3; size: .; D: TRBD1; CDR3: CASSAASGGRTDTQYF; DNA: TGTGCCAGCAGCGCGGCGTCAGGGGGCCGCACAGATACGCAGTATTTT
V: TRBV19; J: TRBJ2-2; size: many; D: .; CDR3: CASSMRGLNTGELFF; DNA: TGTGCCAGTAGTATGAGGGGATTGAACACCGGGGAGCTGTTTTTT
V: TRBV15; J: TRBJ2-4; size: many; D: TRBD2; CDR3: CATSRGLAGMVNIQYF; DNA: TGTGCCACCAGCAGAGGACTAGCGGGAATGGTAAACATTCAGTACTTC
V: TRBV20-1; J: TRBJ2-5; size: .; D: .; CDR3: CSAPKGEETQYF; DNA: TGCAGTGCTCCTAAGGGGGAAGAGACCCAGTACTTC
V: TRBV4-1; J: TRBJ1-4; size: .; D: .; CDR3: CASSQTPSTNEKLFF; DNA: TGCGCCAGCAGCCAAACGCCCTCAACTAATGAAAAACTGTTTTTT
V: TRBV7-6; J: TRBJ2-2; size: many; D: TRBD1; CDR3: CASSLQTGANTGELFF; DNA: TGTGCCAGCAGCTTACAAACAGGGGCCAACACCGGGGAGCTGTTTTTT
V: TRBV6-4; J: TRBJ2-1; size: .; D: TRBD2; CDR3: CASSRTSGSLDEQFF; DNA: TGTGCCAGCAGTCGGACTAGCGGGAGTTTAGATGAGCAGTTCTTC
V: TRBV6-2/TRBV6-3; J: TRBJ2-1; size: many; D: .; CDR3: CASSPHNEQFF; DNA: TGTGCCAGCAGCCCCCACAATGAGCAGTTCTTC
V: TRBV11-2; J: TRBJ2-7; size: many; D: .; CDR3: CASSYSVGYEQYF; DNA: TGTGCCAGCAGCTATTCGGTGGGGTACGAGCAGTACTTC
V: TRBV20-1; J: TRBJ2-3; size: .; D: TRBD1; CDR3: CSAPDRASGSDTQYF; DNA: TGCAGTGCCCCTGACAGGGCTTCAGGGTCAGATACGCAGTATTTT
V: TRBV4-2; J: TRBJ1-4; size: many; D: TRBD1; CDR3: CASSQPGTGNEKLFF; DNA: TGTGCCAGCAGCCAGCCCGGGACAGGGAATGAAAAACTGTTTTTT
V: TRBV7-8; J: TRBJ1-2; size: .; D: .; CDR3: CASSFGLSYGYTF; DNA: TGTGCCAGCAGCTTTGGACTCAGCTATGGCTACACCTTC
V: TRBV7-2; J: TRBJ1-5; size: many; D: .; CDR3: CASSLAGGSNQPQHF; DNA: TGTGCCAGCAGCTTAGCAGGGGGGAGCAATCAGCCCCAGCATTTT
V: TRBV7-9; J: TRBJ2-3; size: few; D: TRBD2; CDR3: CASSPSLAGVADTQYF; DNA: TGTGCCAGCAGCCCATCACTAGCGGGAGTTGCAGATACGCAGTATTTT
V: TRBV29-1; J: TRBJ2-7; size: few; D: .; CDR3: CSVDRQGSYEQYF; DNA: TGCAGCGTTGACCGGCAGGGCTCCTACGAGCAGTACTTC
V: TRBV11-2; J: TRBJ2-4; size: many; D: TRBD1; CDR3: CASSYGQGGTKNIQYF; DNA: TGTGCCAGCAGCTACGGACAGGGGGGCACCAAAAACATTCAGTACTTC
V: TRBV28; J: TRBJ2-2; size: many; D: TRBD2; CDR3: CASSLSRTSGSWELFF; DNA: TGTGCCAGCAGTTTATCTCGGACTAGCGGGAGTTGGGAGCTGTTTTTT
V: TRBV12-3/TRBV12-4; J: TRBJ1-5; size: .; D: .; CDR3: CASSSHQPQHF; DNA: TGTGCCAGCAGTTCCCATCAGCCCCAGCATTTT
V: TRBV29-1; J: TRBJ2-1; size: few; D: .; CDR3: CSVRRSSYNEQFF; DNA: TGCAGCGTTCGGAGAAGCTCCTACAATGAGCAGTTCTTC
V: TRBV7-9; J: TRBJ2-3; size: .; D: TRBD2; CDR3: CASSLDRQLRGRLAGGEDTQYF; DNA: TGTGCCAGCAGCTTGGACCGGCAGCTTAGAGGGAGGCTAGCGGGAGGCGAGGATACGCAGTATTTT
V: TRBV29-1; J: TRBJ2-7; size: many; D: .; CDR3: CSVETEWTTSYEQYF; DNA: TGCAGCGTTGAGACAGAATGGACTACTTCCTACGAGCAGTACTTC
V: TRBV4-2; J: TRBJ2-1; size: .; D: TRBD2; CDR3: CASSQEGGDYGRGGSNEQFF; DNA: TGTGCCAGCAGCCAAGAAGGGGGGGACTATGGGCGGGGGGGCAGCAATGAGCAGTTCTTC
V: TRBV4-1; J: TRBJ2-1; size: many; D: .; CDR3: CASSQRGGEQFF; DNA: TGCGCCAGCAGCCAACGCGGAGGTGAGCAGTTCTTC
V: TRBV7-2; J: TRBJ2-1; size: .; D: TRBD2; CDR3: CASSLPTSGDEQFF; DNA: TGTGCCAGCAGCCTACCGACTAGCGGGGATGAGCAGTTCTTC
V: TRBV7-2; J: TRBJ1-3; size: many; D: .; CDR3: CASSFKQGTVNTIYF; DNA: TGTGCCAGCAGCTTTAAGCAGGGAACGGTAAACACCATATATTTT
V: TRBV20-1; J: TRBJ2-3; size: .; D: .; CDR3: CSAPYYGTSTDTQYF; DNA: TGCAGTGCTCCTTATTACGGGACTAGCACAGATACGCAGTATTTT
V: TRBV3-1; J: TRBJ1-1; size: .; D: .; CDR3: CASSTGGRTDAFF; DNA: TGTGCCAGCAGCACCGGGGGTCGCACTGATGCTTTCTTT
V: TRBV20-1; J: TRBJ1-1; size: few; D: .; CDR3: CSARVLGGSTEAFF; DNA: TGCAGTGCTAGAGTATTGGGGGGAAGCACTGAAGCTTTCTTT
V: TRBV10-3; J: TRBJ2-7; size: few; D: .; CDR3: CAIILYDSYEQYF; DNA: TGTGCCATCATCCTTTACGACAGCTACGAGCAGTACTTC